The 18 T cell receptor beta chains in this list originate from one sample, sequenced in a study of blood T cell repertoires in COVID-19. The method was immunoSEQ multiplex PCR; TCRdb's version includes in-frame clones alone and lacks a portion of them. The sample consists of over 150,000 clones, 80% to 90% of them appearing once. Sequencing input: peripheral blood. The receptors here all came from a woman of 80 years or more with COVID-19, enrolled during active disease.

The J gene is TRBJ2-7, the V gene TRBV6-6; 9 positions match TRBD1. CDR3 size: 14 residues. V dropped 5 bases and J dropped 7; count of bases not matched to a gene: 9. Germline loops: CDR1 MNHNY, CDR2 SVGAGI (reference sequence). This CDR3 is CASSQGQGPREQYF. DNA for the CDR3: TGTGCCAGCAGTCAGGGACAGGGCCCTAGAGAGCAGTACTTC.

V is TRBV5-1 and J is TRBJ1-1, with D unclear. The CDR3 extends over 13 amino acids. V was trimmed by 0 bases and J by 4 bases, leaving 7 bases between them. CDR1 and CDR2 from the germline V gene are SGHRS and YFSETQ. DNA of the CDR3: TGCGCCAGCAGCTTGGTGGGCGCCACTGAAGCTTTCTTT. As protein: CASSLVGATEAFF. Full variable domain (rest looked up from reference TRBV5-1 and TRBJ1-1): KAGVTQTPRYLIKTRGQQVTLSCSPISGHRSVSWYQQTPGQGLQFLFEYFSETQRNKGNFPGRFSGRQFSNSRSEMNVSTLELGDSALYLCASSLVGATEAFFGQGTRLTVV.

V and J are TRBV6-1 and TRBJ1-1; a possible D gene is TRBD1 (6 bases). Trimming took off 2 bases at V and 4 bases at J, with 11 bases between the two ends. The CDR3 is made up of 14 amino acids. Germline CDR1 MNHNS, CDR2 SASEGT. The CDR3 sequence: CASSERGAATEAFF. The CDR3 nucleotides are TGTGCCAGCAGTGAACGGGGGGCGGCCACTGAAGCTTTCTTT.

At least ten counts were recorded for this clone. Other DNA sequences in this sample translate to the same CDR3. CDR3 in DNA: TGTGCCAGCAGCCAAGATCGTCCCGTTTCGGGCAATCAGCCCCAGCATTTT. Residues: CASSQDRPVSGNQPQHF. V is TRBV3-1 (or the pseudogene TRBV3-2) and J is TRBJ1-5, with no clear D. Germline-derived CDR1 and CDR2 are LGHDT and YNNKEL (reference sequence). The ends were cut back, 0 bases at V and 2 bases at J, with 14 bases in the middle. This CDR3 is built from 17 residues.

This chain joins TRBV12-3 or TRBV12-4 and TRBJ2-7; 9 nucleotides line up with TRBD1. The CDR3 covers 12 residues. The trim removed 3 bases at V and 7 bases at J, leaving 1 base unmatched. The CDR3 protein is CASSLTGGEQYF. Written as DNA, the CDR3 is TGTGCCAGCAGTTTGACAGGGGGGGAGCAGTACTTC.

The chain combines TRBV6-2 or TRBV6-3 with TRBJ1-2; 9 bases match TRBD1. The CDR3 consists of 18 residues. Losses at the gene ends were 6 bases for V and 8 bases for J; bases not matched to a gene: 22. Germline values: CDR1 MNHEY, CDR2 SVGEGT. CDR3 sequence (DNA): TGTGCCAGCAGCCCTTATTGGACAGGGGCGCTCGCATGGATCGGCTACACCTTC. As protein: CASSPYWTGALAWIGYTF.

The rearrangement joins TRBV7-6 to TRBJ2-3; the match to TRBD2 covers 9 bases. The germline CDR1 and CDR2 sequences are SGHVS and FNYEAQ. The CDR3 spans 17 residues. J lost 3 bases, V lost 2 bases, and 9 bases had no gene match. CDR3 DNA sequence: TGTGCCAGCAGCTTATCTTTCGCGGGAGGGCCGACAGATACGCAGTATTTT. Amino acids: CASSLSFAGGPTDTQYF.

This clone was counted only a few times. The chain recombines TRBV27 with TRBJ2-7; 11 bases match TRBD1. The germline V gene has CDR1 MNHEY and CDR2 SMNVEV (reference sequence). Germline trimming cut 3 bases from V and 3 bases from J; bases unmatched to any gene: 7. The CDR3 is 16 amino acids. CDR3 nucleotides: TGTGCCAGCAGTTTGGGGATGGGACAGGGGGGCTACGAGCAGTACTTC. It translates to CASSLGMGQGGYEQYF.

This rearrangement joins TRBV19 to TRBJ2-3, with 8 bases identical to TRBD1. The V gene's germline CDR1 is LNHDA and CDR2 SQIVND (reference sequence). The junction had 7 bases not matched to a gene; V was cut back by 5 bases and J by 6 bases. The length of the CDR3 is 14 residues. The CDR3 DNA reads as TGTGCCAGTAGTCCTCGGACAGGGAGGGATACGCAGTATTTT. It encodes CASSPRTGRDTQYF.

The chain couples TRBV27 to TRBJ2-2; 7 bases map to TRBD2. This CDR3 spans 16 amino acids. V gave up 3 bases and J gave up 2 bases; unmatched junction bases: 6. CDR1 MNHEY and CDR2 SMNVEV come from the germline V gene (reference sequence). The CDR3 nucleotides are TGTGCCAGCAGTTTTCAGGCTAGCGGAAACACCGGGGAGCTGTTTTTT. It encodes CASSFQASGNTGELFF.

This clone came up a few times. The chain employs TRBV7-8 and TRBJ1-5; 8 bases map to TRBD1. The CDR3 sequence is 16 residues long. V shed 1 base and J 7 bases; nucleotides not matched to a gene: 9. The germline V gene has CDR1 SGHVS and CDR2 FQNEAQ. CDR3 sequence reads: CASSLGGQGAEQPQHF. In DNA, the CDR3 is TGTGCCAGCAGCTTAGGTGGTCAGGGGGCAGAGCAGCCCCAGCATTTT.

The chain links TRBV10-3 to TRBJ2-1; D is perhaps TRBD2 (6 bases). Germline-derived CDR1 and CDR2 are ENHRY and SYGVKD. V was clipped by 3 bases and J by 2 bases, with 11 bases between them. This CDR3 has 15 amino acids. DNA for the CDR3: TGTGCCATCAGTGACTCCGGGAGCACCTACAATGAGCAGTTCTTC. Translation gives CAISDSGSTYNEQFF.

The V and J genes are TRBV2 and TRBJ2-3, with TRBD2 identical over 8 bases. CDR1 and CDR2 (germline): SNHLY, FYNNEI. There are 14 residues in the CDR3. The ends lost 7 bases at V and 4 bases at J; junction bases unmatched: 7. CDR3 coding DNA: TGTGCCAGCAACAGGCTAGCGGGCCCAGATACGCAGTATTTT. Residues: CASNRLAGPDTQYF.

The chain combines TRBV2 with TRBJ2-3, with 12 bases lining up with TRBD2. Germline CDR1 and CDR2: SNHLY and FYNNEI. With V trimmed by 7 bases and J by 6 bases, 5 bases remained unmatched. The CDR3 is made up of 14 amino acids. The CDR3 protein is CASTLAGGLDTQYF. CDR3 sequence (DNA): TGTGCCAGCACCCTAGCGGGGGGGCTTGATACGCAGTATTTT.

The chain's CDR3 is CASSEADPRGGEQYF. In DNA form, the CDR3 reads TGTGCCAGCAGTGAAGCCGATCCTCGAGGGGGCGAGCAGTACTTC. The chain carries TRBV6-1 and TRBJ2-7, with D possibly matching TRBD1 (6 bases). Trimming pared 0 bases from V and 6 bases from J, leaving 15 bases between. The length of the CDR3 is 15 residues. Germline CDR1 MNHNS, CDR2 SASEGT.

The chain combines TRBV5-1 with TRBJ2-1; TRBD2 agrees at 9 bases. Germline CDR1 reads SGHRS; CDR2 reads YFSETQ. This CDR3 is built from 16 residues. After removal of 6 bases from V and 4 bases from J, the junction contained 11 bases not matched to a gene. CDR3 nucleotide sequence: TGCGCCAGCACCTCTCTGCGCGGGGGGGCTTACAATGAGCAGTTCTTC. Translating gives CASTSLRGGAYNEQFF.

The rearrangement joins TRBV30 to TRBJ1-5, with 8 bases identical to TRBD1. The junction had 5 bases not matched to a gene; V was cut back by 0 bases and J by 7 bases. The CDR3 has 14 amino acids. Per the germline V gene, CDR1 is GTSNPN and CDR2 is SVGIG (reference sequence). CDR3 sequence: CAWSVQGGEQPQHF. CDR3 DNA sequence: TGTGCCTGGAGTGTACAGGGGGGTGAGCAGCCCCAGCATTTT.

The V and J genes are TRBV7-2 and TRBJ2-1, with a weak D call TRBD2 (5 bases). The germline gives CDR1 SGHTA, CDR2 FQGNSA. This CDR3 has 15 residues. V lost 3 bases and J 2 bases, leaving 11 bases between the germline ends. This CDR3 is CASSLDWRTYNEQFF. Written as DNA, the CDR3 is TGTGCCAGCAGCTTGGACTGGAGGACCTACAATGAGCAGTTCTTC.